The 18 T cell receptor beta chains below were found in one sample sequenced in a study of control samples from healthy donors and cancer patients. Profiled with immunoSEQ multiplex PCR; TCRdb holds only in-frame clones, not every one. The sample contains some 100,000 clones, roughly 84% of which appear only once. Source material: blood. These receptors came from a woman between 45 and 60 years old in good health.

This sequence joins TRBV6-5 and TRBJ1-5; maybe TRBD1 (6 bases). CDR3 length: 13 amino acids. V was shortened by 5 bases and J by 6 bases, with 11 bases between the two germline ends. Germline assignment: CDR1 MNHEY and CDR2 SVGAGI. The CDR3 region is CASSTGPLQPQHF. Here the CDR3 DNA reads TGTGCCAGCAGTACAGGGCCCCTTCAGCCCCAGCATTTT.

This clone was recorded only once. This chain links TRBV25-1 with TRBJ1-2; D unclear. V lost 3 bases to trimming and J lost 7 bases, with 24 bases between them. This CDR3 region has 17 residues. The germline CDR1 and CDR2 sequences are MGHDK and SYGVNS. In nucleotides, the CDR3 is TGTGCCAGCAGTGACCCTCGAGTTTCCCCCCTAGCGTCTGGCTACACCTTC. It specifies CASSDPRVSPLASGYTF.

This clone has just a few counts. The V gene is TRBV9, the J gene TRBJ1-5, with TRBD1 matching 7 bases. This CDR3 spans 18 amino acids. The V segment lost 4 bases and the J segment 0 bases; nucleotides outside the gene matches: 13. Germline CDR1 reads SGDLS; CDR2 reads YYNGEE. The DNA of the CDR3 is TGTGCCAGCAGCCCGTTCGGGCGGGACAGAGATAGCAATCAGCCCCAGCATTTT. Amino acids: CASSPFGRDRDSNQPQHF.

The gene calls are TRBV30 and TRBJ2-3; D ambiguous. The ends were cut back, 0 bases at V and 4 bases at J, with 11 bases in the middle. Germline CDR1 reads GTSNPN; CDR2 reads SVGIG (reference sequence). CDR3 length: 14 amino acids. CDR3 in DNA: TGTGCCTGGAGTGTAAGCGATGGGGCAGATACGCAGTATTTT. It specifies CAWSVSDGADTQYF.

The chain employs TRBV19 and TRBJ1-2, with 10 bases fitting TRBD1. The V segment lost 3 bases and the J segment 4 bases; nucleotides outside the gene matches: 8. CDR1 and CDR2 (germline): LNHDA, SQIVND (reference sequence). The length of the CDR3 is 16 residues. CDR3 sequence reads: CASSILVGTGAYGYTF. Here the CDR3 DNA reads TGTGCCAGTAGTATCCTAGTAGGGACAGGGGCCTATGGCTACACCTTC.

CDR3: CASSIGTRGGNQPQHF. The CDR3 nucleotides are TGTGCCAGTAGTATAGGGACGAGGGGAGGAAATCAGCCCCAGCATTTT. The chain links TRBV19 to TRBJ1-5; a weak D match, TRBD1 (5 bases). The germline CDR1 and CDR2 sequences are LNHDA and SQIVND (reference sequence). This CDR3 spans 16 amino acids. V shed 1 base and J shed 4 bases, with 14 bases lying between them.

This clone has a handful of counts. The chain employs TRBV18 and TRBJ1-6; 9 positions match TRBD1. The junction had 7 bases not matched to a gene; V was cut back by 3 bases and J by 7 bases. The CDR3 has 16 amino acids. The germline gives CDR1 KGHSH, CDR2 LQKENI. The CDR3 bases are TGTGCCAGCTCACCGGAACAGGGGGCCGCCAATTCACCCCTCCACTTT. It translates to CASSPEQGAANSPLHF.

The count of this clone is one. This sequence joins TRBV30 and TRBJ2-2, with D possibly matching TRBD1 (5 bases). This CDR3 has 16 amino acids. Per the germline V gene, CDR1 is GTSNPN and CDR2 is SVGIG (reference sequence). Trimming pared 4 bases from V and 1 base from J, leaving 16 bases between. The CDR3 nucleotides are TGTGCCTGGACACAGAATGACAGATTGAACACCGGGGAGCTGTTTTTT. This codes for CAWTQNDRLNTGELFF.

In its sample, this clone was seen a few times. This rearrangement joins TRBV3-1 (or the pseudogene TRBV3-2) to TRBJ1-2; a weak D match, TRBD1 (6 bases). Germline loops: CDR1 LGHDT, CDR2 YNNKEL (reference sequence). V shed 0 bases and J shed 10 bases, with 12 bases lying between them. The CDR3 loop spans 13 amino acids. CDR3 in amino acids: CASSQDPGAYYTF. DNA for the CDR3: TGTGCCAGCAGCCAAGATCCGGGGGCCTACTACACCTTC.

This clone was seen just once. The rearrangement joins TRBV5-1 to TRBJ2-7, with D tentatively TRBD1 or TRBD2 (6 bases each). The CDR3 has 11 residues. Germline V gene sequence: CDR1 SGHRS, CDR2 YFSETQ. The germline V and J ends were trimmed by 7 bases and 6 bases, with 11 bases remaining between them. CDR3 residues: CASRGGFEQYF. DNA for the CDR3: TGCGCCAGCCGAGGGGGGTTCGAGCAGTACTTC.

The chain has TRBV27 and TRBJ1-6; no firm D call. Germline CDR1 MNHEY, CDR2 SMNVEV (reference sequence). V lost 5 bases, J lost 7 bases, and 6 bases lay in between. This CDR3 is 12 amino acids long. CDR3 in DNA: TGTGCCAGCAGTATTGGAAATTCACCCCTCCACTTT. This translates into CASSIGNSPLHF.

The chain links TRBV27 to TRBJ2-1; 11 bases are shared with TRBD2. Per germline, CDR1 MNHEY and CDR2 SMNVEV (reference sequence). CDR3 length: 15 amino acids. J lost 7 bases, V lost 8 bases, and 10 bases had no gene match. The CDR3: CASLPLAGESNEQFF. The CDR3, as DNA: TGTGCCAGCCTCCCACTAGCGGGAGAAAGTAATGAGCAGTTCTTC.

The table lists this clone with a few counts. The gene calls are TRBV19 and TRBJ2-1; D is unclear. Trimming took off 7 bases at V and 14 bases at J, with 6 bases between the two ends. Germline CDR1 and CDR2: LNHDA and SQIVND (reference sequence). CDR3 length equals 8 residues. The CDR3 here is CASKPEFF. The DNA of the CDR3 is TGTGCCAGTAAACCGGAGTTCTTC. Combining the CDR3 with reference TRBV19 and TRBJ2-1 gives the whole variable domain DGGITQSPKYLFRKEGQNVTLSCEQNLNHDAMYWYRQDPGQGLRLIYYSQIVNDFQKGDIAEGYSVSREKKESFPLTVTSAQKNPTAFYLCASKPEFFGPGTRLTVL.

The V call is TRBV2, the J call TRBJ2-3, with a weak D call TRBD2 (5 bases). V gave up 7 bases and J gave up 0 bases, with 8 bases separating them. This CDR3 contains 13 residues. CDR1 is SNHLY and CDR2 is FYNNEI in the germline V gene. CDR3 sequence: CASKGDSTDTQYF. The CDR3 nucleotides are TGTGCCAGCAAGGGAGATAGCACAGATACGCAGTATTTT. The variable domain in full, with the rest retrieved from reference TRBV2 and TRBJ2-3, is EPEVTQTPSHQVTQMGQEVILRCVPISNHLYFYWYRQILGQKVEFLVSFYNNEISEKSEIFDDQFSVERPDGSNFTLKIRSTKLEDSAMYFCASKGDSTDTQYFGPGTRLTVL.

In this sample, this clone turned up a few times. V gene TRBV2 combines with J gene TRBJ1-6; D remains ambiguous. Trimming took off 10 bases at V and 0 bases at J, with 13 bases between the two ends. The CDR3 is 15 residues long. Germline V gene sequence: CDR1 SNHLY, CDR2 FYNNEI. The CDR3 DNA sequence: TGTGCCACCCAGAGGAGTAGCTCCTATAATTCACCCCTCCACTTT. The encoded protein is CATQRSSSYNSPLHF.

The chain is built from TRBV29-1 and TRBJ2-2, with D unresolved. Trimming took off 0 bases at V and 8 bases at J, with 13 bases between the two ends. CDR3 length: 14 residues. CDR1 SQVTM and CDR2 ANQGSEA come from the germline V gene. CDR3 sequence reads: CSVEDQLGRGELFF. The CDR3 DNA sequence: TGCAGCGTTGAAGATCAGCTAGGGCGGGGGGAGCTGTTTTTT.

The rearrangement links TRBV3-1 (or the pseudogene TRBV3-2) to TRBJ1-2, with 9 bases identical to TRBD1. V lost 4 bases and J lost 8; bases outside the gene matches: 11. Germline CDR1 reads LGHDT; CDR2 reads YNNKEL (reference sequence). The CDR3 covers 15 residues. The CDR3: CASSRPGQGSLGYTF. CDR3 bases: TGTGCCAGCAGCCGACCGGGACAGGGTAGTTTGGGCTACACCTTC.

J is TRBJ1-4 and V is TRBV6-2 or TRBV6-3; 11 bases agree with TRBD1. Looked up from germline, CDR1 is MNHEY and CDR2 is SVGEGT. This CDR3 is 15 amino acids long. V was pared by 2 bases and J by 7 bases, with 3 bases of the junction left unmatched. In DNA, the CDR3 is TGTGCCAGCAGTTACGGGACAGGGGGTACTGAAAAACTGTTTTTT. This gives the protein CASSYGTGGTEKLFF.